This T cell receptor beta chain came from a study of cytomegalovirus exposure and HLA in healthy donors. Broader study findings: Productive rates of about 90% or about 30% were seen for most TCR beta V segments in an earlier analysis.

60 Vbeta and 13 Jbeta primers were used in PCR. Clones were read by immunoSEQ multiplex PCR, and TCRdb kept only the in-frame ones, dropping some. The sample holds about 150,000 clones, around 80% seen once. Trimming took 6 bases from V and 8 from J; bases not matched to a gene: 9. In germline, CDR1 is SGHTA, CDR2 FQGTGA. This CDR3 has 15 residues. This clone was recorded only once. Its antigen is not known. This chain connects TRBV7-3 to TRBJ2-1; 11 nucleotides align to TRBD2. The sample comprised PBMCs. The receptor was derived from a woman aged 40 to 50 in good health and CMV-seropositive. In nucleotides, the CDR3 is TGTGCCAGCAGACCAACTAGCGGGAGTGTCGATGAGCAGTTCTTC. Its translation: CASRPTSGSVDEQFF.